The 26 T cell receptor beta chains presented below share a single source sample, sequenced in a study of T cell repertoires in cytomegalovirus infection. TCRdb itself ran the reads through MiXCR, one entry per CDR3 protein. The table records about 530,000 distinct CDR3 sequences, about a quarter of them present only once. Sequencing input: PBMCs. The receptors were gathered from a human donor in good health (CMV status not recorded). Some clones in this sample may be carry-over from other donors' samples.

V gene TRBV2 combines with J gene TRBJ2-3, with 9 bases identical to TRBD1. V was pared by 7 bases and J by 5 bases, with 10 bases of the junction left unmatched. From germline, CDR1 is SNHLY and CDR2 FYNNEI. The CDR3 consists of 15 residues. The CDR3 loop is CASNGGQGEGDTQYF. The CDR3 coding sequence is TGTGCCAGCAACGGGGGACAGGGAGAAGGAGATACGCAGTATTTT.

This clonotype has a count of ten or more. V and J are TRBV19 and TRBJ1-3; D call uncertain. The CDR3 sequence is 12 residues long. CDR1 LNHDA and CDR2 SQIVND come from the germline V gene (reference sequence). V was trimmed by 5 bases and J by 0 bases, leaving 2 bases between them. The CDR3 nucleotides read TGTGCCAGTAGTTTCTCTGGAAACACCATATATTTT. Encoded protein: CASSFSGNTIYF.

The V call is TRBV7-9, the J call TRBJ1-4; no definite D call. The CDR3 is 14 residues long. Germline CDR1 and CDR2: SEHNR and FQNEAQ (reference sequence). Trimming removed 3 bases at V and 8 bases at J, with 13 bases between. CDR3 DNA: TGTGCCAGCAGCTTTGTCGAGTCACCCGAAAAACTGTTTTTT. Translated, it gives CASSFVESPEKLFF.

This rearrangement joins TRBV15 to TRBJ2-4, with 8 nucleotides matching TRBD1. The ends lost 2 bases at V and 6 bases at J; junction bases unmatched: 6. This CDR3 spans 15 amino acids. Germline CDR1 and CDR2: LNHNV and YYDKDF (reference sequence). The DNA for the CDR3 is TGTGCCACCAGCAGACCAACCGGGACAGGAAACATTCAGTACTTC. Amino acid sequence: CATSRPTGTGNIQYF.

This clonotype was detected many times. The CDR3 here is CASRLTGTGRETQYF. The DNA for the CDR3 is TGTGCCAGCAGACTAACCGGGACAGGGAGGGAGACCCAGTACTTC. This chain connects TRBV7-2 to TRBJ2-5; TRBD1 agrees at 9 bases. Germline V gives CDR1 SGHTA, CDR2 FQGNSA. V lost 6 bases to trimming and J lost 5 bases; unmatched junction nucleotides: 10. The CDR3 extends over 15 amino acids.

This clonotype was counted only a few times. The genes are TRBV4-3 and TRBJ2-7; no reliable D call. CDR1 and CDR2 (germline): LGHNA, YSLEER. V was clipped by 0 bases and J by 7 bases, with 16 bases between them. The CDR3 consists of 15 residues. In DNA form, the CDR3 reads TGCGCCAGCAGCCAAGAAAGAAATTACCTTTGGGAGCAGTACTTC. This encodes CASSQERNYLWEQYF.

The sample holds many counts of this clonotype. The V and J genes are TRBV7-2 and TRBJ2-4; TRBD2 matches 9 bases. The CDR3 totals 17 residues. Germline V gene lookup returns CDR1 SGHTA and CDR2 FQGNSA. The junction had 4 bases not matched to a gene; V was cut back by 1 base and J by 0 bases. In DNA, the CDR3 is TGTGCCAGCAGCTTAGGCTCTAGCGGGGTAGCCAAAAACATTCAGTACTTC. This sequence encodes CASSLGSSGVAKNIQYF.

This clonotype has more than one count but fewer than ten. The chain employs TRBV27 and TRBJ2-1, with TRBD2 matching 8 bases. The CDR3 extends over 14 amino acids. The germline V gene has CDR1 MNHEY and CDR2 SMNVEV (reference sequence). The ends lost 4 bases at V and 9 bases at J; junction bases unmatched: 8. The CDR3 is CASSSTGGPSEQFF. In nucleotides, the CDR3 is TGTGCCAGCAGTTCTACGGGAGGGCCGTCTGAGCAGTTCTTC.

The genes are TRBV28 and TRBJ1-5, with D unclear. Trimming cost V 4 bases and J 0 bases, with 7 bases left between them. There are 14 residues in the CDR3. Germline V gene lookup returns CDR1 MDHEN and CDR2 SYDVKM. CDR3 DNA sequence: TGTGCCAGCAGTTCGGCAGGTAGCAATCAGCCCCAGCATTTT. Its translation is CASSSAGSNQPQHF.

This clonotype was detected a few times. The chain links TRBV28 to TRBJ2-1; TRBD2 agrees at 12 bases. CDR3 length equals 20 residues. The germline gives CDR1 MDHEN, CDR2 SYDVKM. Trimming cost V 3 bases and J 6 bases; bases outside gene matches: 18. CDR3 coding DNA: TGTGCCAGCAGTTTTCCGACTAGCGGGAGAGCGCCTGGCGTGGGCAATGAGCAGTTCTTC. Residues: CASSFPTSGRAPGVGNEQFF.

The V gene is TRBV12-3 or TRBV12-4, the J gene TRBJ1-5; D call uncertain. CDR3 length: 12 residues. Trimming removed 6 bases from V and 6 bases from J, with 9 bases in between. The CDR3 DNA follows: TGTGCCAGCAGCCTTGGAATTCAGCCCCAGCATTTT. Its protein is CASSLGIQPQHF.

The CDR3 is CASSLGVQGASNEKLFF. The CDR3 nucleotides are TGCGCCAGCAGCTTGGGAGTTCAGGGGGCATCTAATGAAAAACTGTTTTTT. This chain uses TRBV5-1 with TRBJ1-4; 8 bases fit TRBD1. The CDR3 is made up of 17 amino acids. Germline values: CDR1 SGHRS, CDR2 YFSETQ. The V segment lost 0 bases and the J segment 3 bases; nucleotides outside the gene matches: 7.

Comment on this clonotype: A read error may explain this, as a much larger clone is one base away. The CDR3 is CASSFSGDSFGEQYF. As DNA, the CDR3 is TGTGCCAGCAGCTTTAGTGGGGACAGCTTTGGTGAGCAGTACTTC. This sequence joins TRBV7-4 and TRBJ2-7; 7 bases line up with TRBD1. V trimming: 3 bases; J trimming: 7 bases; junction bases outside the gene matches: 12. There are 15 residues in the CDR3. Germline V lookup: CDR1 SGHVT, CDR2 SQSDAQ.

The chain employs TRBV7-9 and TRBJ1-1; TRBD1 is a possible D gene (6 bases). The V end lost 5 bases, the J end lost 1 base, and 14 bases lay between the germline ends. CDR1 is SEHNR, CDR2 FQNEAQ, per germline (reference sequence). The CDR3 has 15 residues. CDR3 sequence (DNA): TGTGCCAGCAGCCCGCGGACAGTCCAGAACACTGAAGCTTTCTTT. Translating gives CASSPRTVQNTEAFF.

This clonotype was seen many times. The chain links TRBV7-2 to TRBJ2-5, with 7 bases identical to TRBD2. This CDR3 has 15 residues. The V gene end was trimmed by 6 bases and the J gene end by 5 bases; junction bases not matched to a gene: 12. Germline V lookup: CDR1 SGHTA, CDR2 FQGNSA. The DNA of the CDR3 is TGTGCCAGCAGATCGGGCCTGACTAGCCGGGAGACCCAGTACTTC. Its translation: CASRSGLTSRETQYF.

The V and J genes are TRBV6-1 and TRBJ2-1; tentatively, D is TRBD1 or TRBD2 (5 bases each). The length of the CDR3 is 12 residues. Germline V gene sequence: CDR1 MNHNS, CDR2 SASEGT. V lost 10 bases to trimming and J lost 6 bases, with 13 bases between them. The DNA for the CDR3 is TGTGCCACCCTATGGGGGTCCAATGAGCAGTTCTTC. Its translation is CATLWGSNEQFF.

The chain links TRBV12-3 or TRBV12-4 to TRBJ2-1, with 13 bases lining up with TRBD2. V shed 2 bases and J 5 bases; nucleotides not matched to a gene: 9. This CDR3 spans 18 amino acids. CDR3 sequence reads: CASSLTKRLAGGDNEQFF. DNA for the CDR3: TGTGCCAGCAGTTTAACCAAGCGACTAGCGGGAGGTGACAATGAGCAGTTCTTC.

V usage is TRBV20-1 and J usage is TRBJ2-1; TRBD2 is a possible D gene (5 bases). V was cut by 5 bases and J by 6 bases, with 17 bases left in between. CDR3 length equals 14 residues. Germline loops: CDR1 DFQATT, CDR2 SNEGSKA (reference sequence). CDR3: CSAPGIGMSNEQFF. As DNA, the CDR3 is TGCAGTGCTCCCGGGATCGGTATGAGCAATGAGCAGTTCTTC.

This clonotype was found a few times. The chain uses TRBV12-3 or TRBV12-4 and TRBJ1-1; no definite D call. The length of the CDR3 is 12 residues. Trimming removed 5 bases at V and 6 bases at J, with 10 bases between. The CDR3 reads CASSGMRAEAFF. CDR3 in DNA: TGTGCCAGCAGTGGGATGAGGGCTGAAGCTTTCTTT.

The chain employs TRBV7-6 and TRBJ2-5; TRBD1 aligns across 7 bases. CDR1 and CDR2 from the germline V gene are SGHVS and FNYEAQ. The CDR3 length is 18 residues. After removal of 4 bases from V and 5 bases from J, the junction contained 19 bases not matched to a gene. The CDR3 spells CASSSPPLGRQGGETQYF. For the CDR3, the DNA is TGTGCCAGCAGCTCCCCCCCCCTGGGCAGACAGGGCGGGGAGACCCAGTACTTC. The whole variable domain, filled in from reference TRBV7-6 and TRBJ2-5, reads GAGVSQSPRYKVTKRGQDVALRCDPISGHVSLYWYRQALGQGPEFLTYFNYEAQQDKSGLPNDRFSAERPEGSISTLTIQRTEQRDSAMYRCASSSPPLGRQGGETQYFGPGTRLLVL.

The CDR3 coding sequence is TGTGCCAGCAGCCTTCCTGGCGGGGGCGAGCAGTACTTC. This sequence encodes CASSLPGGGEQYF. The rearrangement links TRBV27 to TRBJ2-7; 7 bases agree with TRBD2. CDR1 MNHEY and CDR2 SMNVEV come from the germline V gene (reference sequence). The CDR3 is 13 amino acids. With V trimmed by 6 bases and J by 6 bases, 8 bases remained unmatched.

The gene calls are TRBV6-5 and TRBJ2-5; perhaps D is TRBD1 or TRBD2 (5 bases each). Trimming pared 5 bases from V and 2 bases from J, leaving 12 bases between. CDR1 is MNHEY, CDR2 SVGAGI, per germline. The CDR3 runs to 14 residues. CDR3 sequence reads: CASSTGTAQETQYF. CDR3 nucleotides: TGTGCCAGCAGTACCGGGACGGCACAAGAGACCCAGTACTTC.

The chain recombines TRBV6-2 or TRBV6-3 with TRBJ2-1, with 7 bases lining up with TRBD2. CDR1 is MNHEY and CDR2 is SVGEGT in the germline V gene. V gave up 2 bases and J gave up 6 bases; unmatched junction bases: 13. The CDR3 runs 17 residues. CDR3 bases: TGTGCCAGCAGTTACCCCCTGGGGAGGGAAAGTGGCAATGAGCAGTTCTTC. It specifies CASSYPLGRESGNEQFF.

The V call is TRBV15, the J call TRBJ2-3, with D hard to call. The CDR3 extends over 15 amino acids. Trimming removed 1 base at V and 0 bases at J, with 8 bases between. Germline assignment: CDR1 LNHNV and CDR2 YYDKDF (reference sequence). CDR3 in DNA: TGTGCCACCAGCAGAGGCGGTGTCAGCACAGATACGCAGTATTTT. It specifies CATSRGGVSTDTQYF.

CDR3 sequence: CASSQSSGEHEQYV. Here the CDR3 DNA reads TGCGCCAGCAGTCAATCGTCCGGGGAGCACGAGCAGTACGTC. The chain recombines TRBV23-1 with TRBJ2-7; possibly TRBD2 for D (5 bases). TRBV23-1 belongs to the ORF category, with a function that is uncertain. Trimming removed 0 bases from V and 5 bases from J, with 11 bases in between. The CDR3 extends over 14 amino acids.

This rearrangement joins TRBV5-4 to TRBJ1-4; 9 nucleotides line up with TRBD1. Per germline, CDR1 SGHNT and CDR2 YYREEE (reference sequence). The CDR3 runs 17 residues. The V gene end was trimmed by 5 bases and the J gene end by 8 bases; junction bases not matched to a gene: 16. CDR3: CASSLEAPGTGKEKLFF. CDR3 DNA: TGTGCCAGCAGTCTTGAGGCCCCCGGGACAGGGAAGGAAAAACTGTTTTTT.